This T cell receptor (beta chain) was obtained from a study of cytomegalovirus exposure and HLA in healthy donors. The PCR had 60 Vbeta and 13 Jbeta primers. Authors' methods: Unique TCR beta chains numbered roughly 83 million in a later analysis, with about 9.9 million shared. The assay was immunoSEQ multiplex PCR, and TCRdb's table has in-frame clones only and misses some. V and J calls plus clone size are reproduced from that table; the DNA served to infer D and trimming. The profile shows about 200,000 clones, roughly 85% of them singletons. Germline V gives CDR1 SGHTA, CDR2 FQGNSA. This CDR3 region has 14 residues. V lost 1 base to trimming and J lost 2 bases, with 8 bases between them. Each donor's status was that of a healthy bone marrow donor.

The sample taken for sequencing was PBMCs. The TCR originated in a woman in her fifties or sixties in good health and CMV-seronegative. V is TRBV7-2 and J is TRBJ1-2, with D possibly matching TRBD1 (5 bases). As DNA, the CDR3 is TGTGCCAGCAGCTTAGAAAACAGGAACTATGGCTACACCTTC. This translates into CASSLENRNYGYTF.